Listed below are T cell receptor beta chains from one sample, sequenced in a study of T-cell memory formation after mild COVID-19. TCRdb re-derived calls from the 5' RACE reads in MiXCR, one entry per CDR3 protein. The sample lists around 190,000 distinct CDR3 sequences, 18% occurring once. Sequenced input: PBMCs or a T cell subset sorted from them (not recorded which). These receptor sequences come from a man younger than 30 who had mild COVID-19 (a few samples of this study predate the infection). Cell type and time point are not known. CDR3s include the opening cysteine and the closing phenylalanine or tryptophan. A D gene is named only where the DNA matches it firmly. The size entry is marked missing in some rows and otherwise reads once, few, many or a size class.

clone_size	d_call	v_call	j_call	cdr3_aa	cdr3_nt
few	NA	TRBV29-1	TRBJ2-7	CSTRRGAEQYF	TGCAGCACCAGACGAGGTGCGGAGCAGTACTTC
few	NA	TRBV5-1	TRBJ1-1	CASSSQGYFTEAFF	TGCGCCAGCAGCTCCCAGGGGTATTTTACTGAAGCTTTCTTT
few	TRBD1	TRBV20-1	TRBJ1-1	CSARRDSLGDSAFF	TGCAGTGCTAGGAGGGACAGCTTAGGGGATTCAGCTTTCTTT
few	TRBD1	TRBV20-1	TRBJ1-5	CSASSGTVINQPQHF	TGCAGTGCTAGCTCCGGGACAGTAATTAATCAGCCCCAGCATTTT
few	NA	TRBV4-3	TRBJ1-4	CASSQDRSKLFF	TGCGCCAGCAGCCAAGATAGGTCAAAACTGTTTTTT
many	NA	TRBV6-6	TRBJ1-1	CASRADRMSMNTEAFF	TGTGCCAGCAGAGCTGACAGGATGAGCATGAACACTGAAGCTTTCTTT
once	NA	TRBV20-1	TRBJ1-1	CSASWTVDGNLNTEAFF	TGCAGTGCTAGTTGGACGGTCGATGGGAACTTGAACACTGAAGCTTTCTTT
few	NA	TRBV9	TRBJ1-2	CASSAGTYYGYTF	TGTGCCAGCAGCGCTGGGACATACTATGGCTACACCTTC
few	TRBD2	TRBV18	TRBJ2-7	CASSPPPGGNEQYF	TGTGCCAGCTCACCACCGCCCGGGGGGAACGAGCAGTACTTC
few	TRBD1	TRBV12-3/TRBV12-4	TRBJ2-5	CASSRDRERETQYF	TGTGCCAGCAGCCGGGACAGGGAAAGGGAGACCCAGTACTTC
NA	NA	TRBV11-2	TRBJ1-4	CASSLGWVEKLFF	TGTGCCAGCAGCTTAGGATGGGTTGAAAAACTGTTTTTT
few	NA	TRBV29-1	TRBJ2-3	CSLWAGSTDTQYF	TGCAGCCTATGGGCAGGGAGCACAGATACGCAGTATTTT
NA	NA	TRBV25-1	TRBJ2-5	CASSEYGGGETQYF	TGTGCCAGCAGTGAATACGGGGGAGGAGAGACCCAGTACTTC
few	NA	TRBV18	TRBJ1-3	CASSPLGQLSGNTIYF	TGTGCCAGCTCACCACTCGGACAGCTCTCTGGAAACACCATATATTTT
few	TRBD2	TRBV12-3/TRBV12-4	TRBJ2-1	CASTPLRGASDEQFF	TGTGCCAGCACACCTCTGCGGGGGGCCTCAGATGAGCAGTTCTTC
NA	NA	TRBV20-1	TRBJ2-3	CSANQGPATDTQYF	TGCAGTGCCAACCAGGGGCCTGCCACAGATACGCAGTATTTT
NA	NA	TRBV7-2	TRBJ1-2	CASSLVVASSGYTF	TGTGCCAGCAGCTTAGTTGTCGCGAGTTCAGGCTACACCTTC
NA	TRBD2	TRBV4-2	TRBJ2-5	CASSQDRLAETQYF	TGTGCCAGCAGCCAAGATCGACTAGCGGAGACCCAGTACTTC
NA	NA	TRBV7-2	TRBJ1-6	CASSLEVGGGNSPLHF	TGTGCCAGCAGCTTAGAAGTTGGGGGAGGGAATTCACCCCTCCACTTT
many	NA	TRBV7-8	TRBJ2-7	CASSFQYEQYF	TGTGCCAGCAGCTTCCAATACGAGCAGTACTTC
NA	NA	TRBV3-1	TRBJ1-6	CATAQDYNSPLHF	TGTGCCACCGCCCAGGACTATAATTCACCCCTCCACTTT
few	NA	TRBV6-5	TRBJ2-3	CATKGGTDTQYF	TGTGCCACGAAAGGGGGCACAGATACGCAGTATTTT
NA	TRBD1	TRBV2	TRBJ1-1	CASSDQGVAEAFF	TGTGCCAGCAGTGATCAGGGGGTTGCTGAAGCTTTCTTT
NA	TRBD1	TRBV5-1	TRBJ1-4	CASSFGTGLIGNEKLFF	TGCGCCAGCAGCTTTGGGACAGGGTTGATTGGAAATGAAAAACTGTTTTTT
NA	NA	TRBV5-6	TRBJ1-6	CASTTRFSGPLHF	TGTGCCAGCACCACAAGGTTCTCGGGACCCCTCCACTTT
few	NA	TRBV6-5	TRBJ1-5	CASSYNTNQPQHF	TGTGCCAGCAGTTACAATACTAATCAGCCCCAGCATTTT
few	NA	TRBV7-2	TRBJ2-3	CASSLNQAGDTQYF	TGTGCCAGCAGCTTAAATCAGGCTGGGGATACGCAGTATTTT
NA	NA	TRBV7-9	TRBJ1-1	CASSPAFLHTNTEAFF	TGTGCCAGCAGCCCTGCGTTTTTACATACGAACACTGAAGCTTTCTTT
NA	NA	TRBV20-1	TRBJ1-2	CSARESRNYGYTF	TGCAGTGCTAGAGAGTCTCGTAACTATGGCTACACCTTC
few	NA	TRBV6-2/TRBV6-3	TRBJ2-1	CATKRGYNEQFF	TGTGCCACCAAGAGGGGGTACAATGAGCAGTTCTTC
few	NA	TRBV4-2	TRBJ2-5	CASSQGVGPASETQYF	TGTGCCAGCAGCCAAGGAGTGGGCCCCGCCTCCGAGACCCAGTACTTC
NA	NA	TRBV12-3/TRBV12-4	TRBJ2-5	CASSLFGPGTETQYF	TGTGCCAGCAGTTTATTTGGTCCAGGGACAGAGACCCAGTACTTC
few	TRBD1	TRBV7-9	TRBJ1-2	CASSLPTGGGGYTF	TGTGCCAGCAGCTTACCGACAGGGGGTGGTGGCTACACCTTC
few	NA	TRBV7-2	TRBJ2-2	CASSFPTGGGTGELFF	TGTGCCAGCAGCTTTCCCACAGGGGGGGGCACCGGGGAGCTGTTTTTT
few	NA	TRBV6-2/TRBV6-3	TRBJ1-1	CASSYRWGTEAFF	TGTGCCAGCAGTTACAGATGGGGGACTGAAGCTTTCTTT
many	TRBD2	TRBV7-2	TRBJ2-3	CASSRASGGGADTQYF	TGTGCCAGCAGCCGAGCTAGCGGGGGAGGGGCAGATACGCAGTATTTT
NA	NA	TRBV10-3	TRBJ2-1	CDIRDGDYNEQFF	TGTGACATCCGGGACGGAGATTACAATGAGCAGTTCTTC
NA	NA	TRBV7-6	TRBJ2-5	CASSPAETQYF	TGTGCCAGCAGCCCCGCCGAGACCCAGTACTTC
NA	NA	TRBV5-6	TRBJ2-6	CASSSRSSGANVLTF	TGTGCCAGCAGCTCAAGGAGCTCTGGGGCCAACGTCCTGACTTTC
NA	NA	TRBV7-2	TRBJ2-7	CASSLGRTSYEQYF	TGTGCCAGCAGCCTGGGACGGACCTCCTACGAGCAGTACTTC
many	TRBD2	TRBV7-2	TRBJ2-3	CASRKTSGGSTDTQYF	TGTGCCAGCAGAAAAACTAGCGGGGGAAGCACAGATACGCAGTATTTT
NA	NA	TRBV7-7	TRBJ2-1	CASSPGRSDNEQFF	TGTGCCAGCAGCCCGGGGAGGTCGGACAATGAGCAGTTCTTC
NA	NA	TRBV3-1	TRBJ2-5	CASSQGFERTQYF	TGTGCCAGCAGCCAAGGCTTCGAACGGACCCAGTACTTC
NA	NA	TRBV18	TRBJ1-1	CASSPPNRERTEAFF	TGTGCCAGCTCACCACCGAACAGGGAGAGAACTGAAGCTTTCTTT
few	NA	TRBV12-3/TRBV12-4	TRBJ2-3	CASRTTATDTQYF	TGTGCCAGCAGAACGACCGCCACAGATACGCAGTATTTT
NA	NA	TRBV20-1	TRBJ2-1	CTAQGRTYNEQFF	TGCACCGCACAGGGGAGGACCTACAATGAGCAGTTCTTC
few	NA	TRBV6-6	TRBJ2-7	CASSAGAATYEQYF	TGTGCCAGCAGCGCCGGGGCCGCCACCTACGAGCAGTACTTC
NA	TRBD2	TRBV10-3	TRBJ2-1	CAIRLAGFQQFF	TGTGCCATCAGACTAGCGGGGTTTCAGCAGTTCTTC
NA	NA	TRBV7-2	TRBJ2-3	CASRSGGGQLGDTQYF	TGTGCCAGCAGATCAGGCGGGGGCCAACTTGGGGATACGCAGTATTTT
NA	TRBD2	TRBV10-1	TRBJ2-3	CASSEERGEEDTQYF	TGCGCCAGCAGTGAGGAGCGGGGTGAGGAAGATACGCAGTATTTT
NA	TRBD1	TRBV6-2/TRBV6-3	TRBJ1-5	CASSLSLGQGKIQPQHF	TGTGCCAGCAGTTTAAGCCTGGGACAGGGTAAGATTCAGCCCCAGCATTTT
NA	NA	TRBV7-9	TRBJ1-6	CASSLPGRDNSPLHF	TGTGCCAGCAGCCTCCCGGGACGGGATAATTCACCCCTCCACTTT
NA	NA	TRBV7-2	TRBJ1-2	CASRKQGANYGYTF	TGTGCCAGCAGGAAACAGGGTGCAAACTATGGCTACACCTTC
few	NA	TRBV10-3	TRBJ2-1	CAIRTRDENEQFF	TGTGCCATCAGGACGCGGGATGAGAATGAGCAGTTCTTC